Listed below are T cell receptor beta chains from one sample, sequenced in a study of PD-L1 blockade in urothelial cancer. The data were produced by immunoSEQ multiplex PCR, yet TCRdb's version contains in-frame clones alone and is incomplete. The sample holds under 25,000 clones, 82% seen once. The sample here was PBMCs, taken around atezolizumab (anti-PD-L1) treatment. All receptors derive from a man in his 70s with urothelial cancer. Each CDR3 is given with its conserved first and last residue. The order of the fields is V gene, J gene, CDR3 protein.

>TRBV5-4|TRBJ2-7
CASSSGQGTGSEQYF
>TRBV29-1|TRBJ1-1
CSVEVRTGRAFF
>TRBV11-2|TRBJ2-7
CASSYSWSSYEQYF
>TRBV28|TRBJ2-5
CASSPEETQYF
>TRBV5-6|TRBJ2-7
CASSFRTGTGGDEQYF
>TRBV19|TRBJ2-6
CARIQGSGANVLTF
>TRBV4-3|TRBJ1-1
CASSQDRDSEAFF
>TRBV5-1|TRBJ2-5
CASSPGTILQETQYF
>TRBV27|TRBJ1-4
CASSGHINEKLFF
>TRBV7-2|TRBJ2-3
CASSPNTDTQYF
>TRBV5-1|TRBJ1-5
CASKQVPGSNQPQHF
>TRBV7-2|TRBJ2-5
CASSRYSDNQETQYF
>TRBV2|TRBJ2-5
CASSEEASPYF
>TRBV28|TRBJ1-1
CASSLDWDTEAFF
>TRBV12-5|TRBJ2-5
CASGLVTVGPTGETQYF
>TRBV10-1|TRBJ2-1
CASSDFRLGGGNEQFF
>TRBV7-8|TRBJ2-2
CASNLIRRQGYVAGELFF
>TRBV28|TRBJ1-1
CASSIPGVNTEAFF
>TRBV7-3|TRBJ2-2
CASSTGSRDTGELFF
>TRBV7-9|TRBJ2-5
CATLGSPGLYETQYF
>TRBV7-2|TRBJ2-1
CASSLDRGSSNEQFF
>TRBV10-3|TRBJ2-3
CAISLLAADTQYF
>TRBV28|TRBJ2-7
CASNLSGAPYEQYF
>TRBV28|TRBJ2-3
CASSPPPPRTDTQYF
>TRBV7-6|TRBJ2-1
CASSLASQANEQFF
>TRBV5-5|TRBJ2-3
CASSPLGSLTDTQYF
>TRBV7-9|TRBJ1-3
CASSFPGAGNTIYF
>TRBV6-4|TRBJ2-1
CASSGLNGSNEQFF
>TRBV28|TRBJ1-2
CASSFPWEEFYGYTF
>TRBV19|TRBJ2-7
CASSIGGAREQYF
>TRBV5-6|TRBJ1-2
CASSLGGFSGYTF
>TRBV9|TRBJ2-2
CASSAGQGVAGELFF
>TRBV29-1|TRBJ2-7
CSVEDPLETPYEQYF
>TRBV4-1|TRBJ2-5
CASSPRTSGSDRETQYF
>TRBV5-1|TRBJ1-1
CASSDKGEITEAFF
>TRBV10-2|TRBJ2-1
CASSAYNEQFF
>TRBV19|TRBJ1-5
CASIGGSGSNQPQHF
>TRBV10-2|TRBJ2-2
CASSEWQENTGELFF
>TRBV10-3|TRBJ2-7
CAISNLEGESEQYF
>TRBV5-1|TRBJ1-1
CASSLGTGGSAFF
>TRBV28|TRBJ1-3
CASSPRSGTVFSSGNTIYF
>TRBV19|TRBJ1-1
CASSIHRENTEAFF
>TRBV5-1|TRBJ2-1
CASSYVGLAGVYNEQFF
>TRBV5-4|TRBJ1-1
CASSLSERMNTEAFF
>TRBV11-2|TRBJ2-3
CASSLGGEYGTDTQYF
>TRBV5-1|TRBJ2-5
CASSLEGLRGPQETQYF
>TRBV10-3|TRBJ2-1
CAISESAAGARVPLFNEQFF
>TRBV11-3|TRBJ2-5
CASSPTLGDGKTQYF
>TRBV27|TRBJ2-3
CASSFEFSSGRVDTQYF
>TRBV9|TRBJ2-1
CASSVGGSGNNEQFF
>TRBV6-6|TRBJ2-7
CASSPRLAGAPEQYF
>TRBV18|TRBJ2-3
CASSPRLAGGTDTQYF
>TRBV18|TRBJ2-5
CASSPGLQETQYF
>TRBV7-3|TRBJ2-3
CASSLTIAGGTDTQYF
>TRBV7-9|TRBJ2-1
CASSHIAYHNEQFF
>TRBV4-1|TRBJ2-7
CASSQEGEGELAYEQYF